The rows below give T cell receptor beta chains drawn from one sample of a study of preoperative IRX-2 immunotherapy in early breast cancer. Libraries were prepared by immunoSEQ multiplex PCR; TCRdb keeps only in-frame clonotypes and omits some of them. The sample consists of about 23,000 clones, approximately 92% of them appearing once. The sequencing here drew on tumor tissue, taken after IRX-2 immunotherapy. The source is a human donor with breast cancer. Each CDR3 is given with its conserved first and last residue. The D gene is left open where the match is weak. Rows give clone size only sometimes, using once, few, many, or a class for an expanded clone.

>once|TRBD2|TRBV5-1|TRBJ2-2
TGCGCCAGCAGCTTGCTCACTAGCGGGGCGAACACCGGGGAGCTGTTTTTT
CASSLLTSGANTGELFF
>-|-|TRBV6-1|TRBJ1-4
TGTGCCAGCAGTGAGGTCGGGGCGGCTAATGAAAAACTGTTTTTT
CASSEVGAANEKLFF
>-|-|TRBV12-5|TRBJ2-3
TGTGCTAGTGGAGCTGGAGATACGCAGTATTTT
CASGAGDTQYF
>-|-|TRBV12-5|TRBJ2-3
TGTGCTAGTGGACGAGGGGGAAACACAGATACGCAGTATTTT
CASGRGGNTDTQYF
>-|-|TRBV11-2|TRBJ2-4
TGTGCCAGCAGCTCGATAAACATTCAGTACTTC
CASSSINIQYF
>once|-|TRBV9|TRBJ2-2
TGTGCCAGCAGCGTAGGTACGGGGGGCCGGAACACCGGGGAGCTGTTTTTT
CASSVGTGGRNTGELFF
>-|-|TRBV15|TRBJ2-1
TGTGCCACAATCCGGGACCAGGGCTCCTACAATGAGCAGTTCTTC
CATIRDQGSYNEQFF
>-|-|TRBV5-1|TRBJ2-2
TGCGCCAGCAGCGCCTCCGGGACCCCGAACACCGGGGAGCTGTTTTTT
CASSASGTPNTGELFF
>-|TRBD1|TRBV19|TRBJ1-1
TGTGCCAGTTTTAAAGCGACAGGGGAGACTGAAGCTTTCTTT
CASFKATGETEAFF
>-|TRBD2|TRBV18|TRBJ2-7
TGTGCCAGCTCATCGGGGGGGGAGGAGTACTTC
CASSSGGEEYF
>-|-|TRBV25-1|TRBJ1-4
TGTGCCAGCAGTGAATTAGGTGGGGCACATGAAAAACTGTTTTTT
CASSELGGAHEKLFF
>-|-|TRBV27|TRBJ2-2
TGTGCCAGCACCGTTCTAGCTGGGTTCACCGGGGAGCTGTTTTTT
CASTVLAGFTGELFF
>-|TRBD2|TRBV28|TRBJ2-7
TGTGCCAGCACGGGGGGACTGGACGAGCAGTACTTC
CASTGGLDEQYF
>-|TRBD1|TRBV28|TRBJ2-7
TGTGCCAGCAGTTCCGGACAGGGGGCGAACGAGCAGTACTTC
CASSSGQGANEQYF
>-|TRBD2|TRBV7-2|TRBJ2-3
TGTGCCAGCAGCCCGTTACTAGCGGGGGCCACAGATACGCAGTATTTT
CASSPLLAGATDTQYF
>-|TRBD1|TRBV9|TRBJ1-1
TGTGCCAGCAGCGTAACCCCCGGACAGGGTAGCACTGAAGCTTTCTTT
CASSVTPGQGSTEAFF
>-|-|TRBV5-5|TRBJ2-7
TGTGCCAGCAGCTTCCCCAGGCAATCCTACGAGCAGTACTTC
CASSFPRQSYEQYF
>-|-|TRBV7-2|TRBJ2-5
TGTGCCAGCAGCTTAGAGGCGGGTAGAGAGACCCAGTACTTC
CASSLEAGRETQYF
>-|-|TRBV30|TRBJ2-3
TGTGCCTGGGGGGCGAAAAGCACAGATACGCAGTATTTT
CAWGAKSTDTQYF
>-|TRBD2|TRBV14|TRBJ2-7
TGTGCCAGCAGCCAGACTAGCGGGGGCTACGAGCAGTACTTC
CASSQTSGGYEQYF
>-|TRBD2|TRBV7-2|TRBJ2-7
TGTGCCAGCAGCTTCCAGCGGGGGGAAGAGGAGCAGTACTTC
CASSFQRGEEEQYF
>-|TRBD1|TRBV19|TRBJ2-3
TGTGCCAGTGGGGGACAGGGAACAGATACGCAGTATTTT
CASGGQGTDTQYF
>-|TRBD2|TRBV7-9|TRBJ2-5
TGTGCCAGCAGCTTCGGGGGAGGGGAGACCCAGTACTTC
CASSFGGGETQYF
>-|TRBD1|TRBV11-3|TRBJ2-2
TGTGCCAGCAGCCCGACAGGGATGAACACCGGGGAGCTGTTTTTT
CASSPTGMNTGELFF
>-|TRBD2|TRBV11-2|TRBJ2-7
TGTGCCAGCAGCTTAGGGGCCGGACTAGCGTCCTACGAGCAGTACTTC
CASSLGAGLASYEQYF
>-|-|TRBV7-8|TRBJ2-1
TGTGCCAGCAGCCTAAGCGGAGGGGGCTACAATGAGCAGTTCTTC
CASSLSGGGYNEQFF
>-|-|TRBV7-2|TRBJ2-1
TGTGCCAGCAGCTCCGCCCACAATGAGCAGTTCTTC
CASSSAHNEQFF
>few|TRBD1|TRBV29-1|TRBJ1-1
TGCAGCGTGGAGAGACAGGGCGCTGAAGCTTTCTTT
CSVERQGAEAFF
>-|-|TRBV30|TRBJ2-5
TGTGCCTGGTCTTGGGGGCAAGAGACCCAGTACTTC
CAWSWGQETQYF
>-|-|TRBV19|TRBJ1-2
TGTGCCAGTAGTCCCCCGGGGGAAAACTATGGCTACACCTTC
CASSPPGENYGYTF
>once|-|TRBV6-4|TRBJ1-2
TGTGCCAGCAGTGAAAGTGCCTATGGCTACACCTTC
CASSESAYGYTF